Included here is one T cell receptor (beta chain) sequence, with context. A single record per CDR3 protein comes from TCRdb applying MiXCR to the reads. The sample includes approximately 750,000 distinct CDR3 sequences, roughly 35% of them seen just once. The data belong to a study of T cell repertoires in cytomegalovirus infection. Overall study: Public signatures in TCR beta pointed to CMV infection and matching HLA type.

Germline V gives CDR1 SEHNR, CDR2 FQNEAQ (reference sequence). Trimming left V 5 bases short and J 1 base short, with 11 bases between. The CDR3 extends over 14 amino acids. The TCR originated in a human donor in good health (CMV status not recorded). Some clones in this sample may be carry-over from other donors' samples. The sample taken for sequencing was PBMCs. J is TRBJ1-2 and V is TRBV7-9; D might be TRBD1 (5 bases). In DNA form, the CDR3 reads TGTGCCAGCAGCCGGGGACGGATTAACTATGGCTACACCTTC. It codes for CASSRGRINYGYTF.